The source of this T cell receptor (beta chain) is a study of Graves' ophthalmopathy and Graves' hyperthyroidism. The study's findings and limits: The model's prediction of ophthalmopathy progression had about 70% sensitivity and less than 75% specificity. Most clonotypes expanded in thyroid above 0.001 frequency were present in blood too.

The CDR3 is made up of 14 amino acids. The germline V gene has CDR1 SGHRS and CDR2 YFSETQ. V was trimmed by 9 bases and J by 3 bases, leaving 16 bases between them. Amplification of TCR beta CDR3 regions used RNA transcripts. The workflow started with a first-round RT-PCR run with HTBI primers and then moved on to a second-round multiplex PCR. One entry per CDR3 protein results from TCRdb running MiXCR on the multiplex PCR reads. The data show around 1,200,000 distinct CDR3 sequences, with roughly two fifths seen just once and roughly 11% held by the top ten. This clonotype has ten or more counts. Its antigen is not known.

This receptor was obtained from an adult man with Graves' hyperthyroidism. The chain links TRBV5-1 to TRBJ1-5; no clear D. Sequenced sample: peripheral blood or thyroid tissue (not recorded which). The CDR3 sequence: CATNRSRDNQPQHF. The CDR3, as DNA: TGCGCCACTAATAGGTCCAGAGACAATCAGCCCCAGCATTTT.